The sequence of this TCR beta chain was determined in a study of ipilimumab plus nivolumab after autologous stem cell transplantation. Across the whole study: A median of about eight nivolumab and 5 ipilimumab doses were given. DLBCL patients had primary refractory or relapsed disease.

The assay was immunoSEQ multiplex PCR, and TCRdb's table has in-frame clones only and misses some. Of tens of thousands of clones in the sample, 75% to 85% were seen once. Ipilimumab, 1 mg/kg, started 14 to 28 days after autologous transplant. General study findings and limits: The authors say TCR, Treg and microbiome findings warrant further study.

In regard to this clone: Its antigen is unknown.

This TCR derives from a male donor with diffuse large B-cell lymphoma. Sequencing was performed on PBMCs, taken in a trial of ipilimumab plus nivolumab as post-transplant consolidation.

In DNA, the CDR3 is TGTGCCAGCAGCTCCACTCGGGACACTGAAGCTTTCTTT. It specifies CASSSTRDTEAFF. V is TRBV6-6 and J is TRBJ1-1; D uncertain. V was trimmed by 6 bases and J by 3 bases, leaving 11 bases between them. The germline gives CDR1 MNHNY, CDR2 SVGAGI (reference sequence). The length of the CDR3 is 13 residues.